Presented here are 5 T cell receptor beta chains from one specimen sequenced in a study of tumor and adjacent non-tumor tissue in lung cancer. No cell sorting was done before RNA was extracted from the tissue. The library came from three nested PCR rounds adapted from ARM-PCR protocols. TCRdb processed the multiplex PCR reads anew with MiXCR; each CDR3 protein has one entry. The table has 120,000 or so distinct CDR3 sequences, about 66% seen once; the top ten hold over 10%. Sample: lung tumor tissue. The receptors stem from a man younger than 40 with non-small cell lung cancer.

Concerning this clonotype itself: A much larger clone lies one base from this, so it may be a read error. The V call is TRBV6-5, the J call TRBJ1-2; D perhaps matches TRBD1 (6 bases). Looked up from germline, CDR1 is MNHEY and CDR2 is SVGAGI. V was clipped by 4 bases and J by 2 bases, with 14 bases between them. The CDR3 totals 15 residues. As DNA, the CDR3 is TGTGCCAGCAGTTTGACTACAGGGACAAACTATGGCTACACCTTC. Its translation is CASSLTTGTNYGYTF.

This clonotype was picked up many times. This sequence joins TRBV30 and TRBJ2-4, with TRBD1 matching 9 bases. This CDR3 has 13 residues. V was clipped by 0 bases and J by 7 bases; unmatched bases: 1. Germline V lookup: CDR1 GTSNPN, CDR2 SVGIG (reference sequence). The CDR3 DNA is TGTGCCTGGAGTGTACAGGGGGCGAACATTCAGTACTTC. The encoded protein is CAWSVQGANIQYF.

Comment on this clonotype: Being one base from a much bigger clone, this may be a read error. The chain carries TRBV12-3 or TRBV12-4 and TRBJ1-1; 8 bases fit TRBD1. The CDR3 spans 14 residues. V was clipped by 5 bases and J by 3 bases; unmatched bases: 5. CDR3 in amino acids: CASSLTTGDTEAFF. Written as DNA, the CDR3 is TGTGCCAGCAGTCTTACGACAGGGGACACTGAAGCTTTCTTT.

The rearrangement links TRBV6-1 to TRBJ2-7, with 12 nucleotides matching TRBD2. Trimming at V came to 5 bases and at J to 3 bases, leaving 2 bases not matched to a gene. The CDR3 runs to 14 residues. Germline V gene sequence: CDR1 MNHNS, CDR2 SASEGT. The CDR3 coding sequence is TGTGCCAGCAGTCTAGCGGGAGGGCACTACGAGCAGTACTTC. Its protein is CASSLAGGHYEQYF.

For this clonotype: A much larger clone sits a single nucleotide away, making a read error possible. The CDR3 is CSARDLAGNKQFF. CDR3 bases: TGCAGTGCTAGAGATCTAGCGGGCAATAAGCAGTTCTTC. The chain is built from TRBV20-1 and TRBJ2-1; 8 bases are a match to TRBD2. CDR1 and CDR2 from the germline V gene are DFQATT and SNEGSKA (reference sequence). The CDR3 is 13 amino acids.